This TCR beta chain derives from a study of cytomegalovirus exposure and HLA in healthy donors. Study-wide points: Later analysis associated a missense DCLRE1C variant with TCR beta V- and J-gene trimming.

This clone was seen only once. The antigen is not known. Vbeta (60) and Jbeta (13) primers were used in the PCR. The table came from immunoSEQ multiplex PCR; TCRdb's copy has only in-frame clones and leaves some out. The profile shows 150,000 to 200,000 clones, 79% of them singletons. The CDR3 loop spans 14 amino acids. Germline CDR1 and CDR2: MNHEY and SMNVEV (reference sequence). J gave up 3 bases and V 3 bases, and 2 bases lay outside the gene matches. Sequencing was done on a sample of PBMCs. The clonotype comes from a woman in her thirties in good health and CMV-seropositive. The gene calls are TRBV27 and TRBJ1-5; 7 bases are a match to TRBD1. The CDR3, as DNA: TGTGCCAGCAGTTTGAGGGGGCCCAATCAGCCCCAGCATTTT. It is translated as CASSLRGPNQPQHF.